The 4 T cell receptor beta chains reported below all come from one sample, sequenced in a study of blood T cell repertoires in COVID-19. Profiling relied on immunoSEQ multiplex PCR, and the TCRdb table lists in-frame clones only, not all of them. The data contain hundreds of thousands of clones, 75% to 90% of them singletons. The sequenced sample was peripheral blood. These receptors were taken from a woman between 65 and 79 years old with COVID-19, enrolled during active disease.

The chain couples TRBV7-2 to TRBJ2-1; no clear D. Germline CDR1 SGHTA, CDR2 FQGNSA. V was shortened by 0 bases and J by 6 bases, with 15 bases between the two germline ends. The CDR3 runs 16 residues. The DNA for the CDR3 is TGTGCCAGCAGCTTAGCGATGGCAGGTGGATCCAATGAGCAGTTCTTC. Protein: CASSLAMAGGSNEQFF. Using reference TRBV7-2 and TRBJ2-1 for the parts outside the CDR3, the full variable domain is GAGVSQSPSNKVTEKGKDVELRCDPISGHTALYWYRQSLGQGLEFLIYFQGNSAPDKSGLPSDRFSAERTGGSVSTLTIQRTQQEDSAVYLCASSLAMAGGSNEQFFGPGTRLTVL.

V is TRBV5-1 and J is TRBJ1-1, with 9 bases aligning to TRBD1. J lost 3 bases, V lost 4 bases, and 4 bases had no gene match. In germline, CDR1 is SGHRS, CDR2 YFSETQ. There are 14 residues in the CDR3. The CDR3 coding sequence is TGCGCCAGCAGCGCTGACAGGGGGGACACTGAAGCTTTCTTT. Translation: CASSADRGDTEAFF.

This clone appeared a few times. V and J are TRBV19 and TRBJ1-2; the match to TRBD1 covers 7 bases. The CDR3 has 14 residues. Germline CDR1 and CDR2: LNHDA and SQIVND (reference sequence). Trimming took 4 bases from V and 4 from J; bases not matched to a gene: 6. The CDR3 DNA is TGTGCCAGTAGTAATTCGGGACAGATCTATGGCTACACCTTC. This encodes CASSNSGQIYGYTF.

CDR3 region: CASSHRTGLVHSGANVLTF. The DNA for the CDR3 is TGCGCCAGCAGCCACCGGACAGGGCTCGTTCACTCTGGGGCCAACGTCCTGACTTTC. J is TRBJ2-6 and V is TRBV4-1; TRBD1 agrees at 8 bases. Germline V gene lookup returns CDR1 MGHRA and CDR2 YSYEKL. The CDR3 consists of 19 residues. After removal of 3 bases from V and 0 bases from J, the junction contained 10 bases not matched to a gene.